Each of the 32 T cell receptor beta chains below was sequenced from the same sample in a study of control samples from healthy donors and cancer patients. Only in-frame clones appear in the TCRdb table, and some are missing; sequencing was by immunoSEQ multiplex PCR. The sample lists about 140,000 clones, approximately 92% occurring once. Sequenced sample: blood. The source of these receptors is a man aged 30 to 39 in good health.

This clone showed up just a few times. The J gene is TRBJ2-3, the V gene TRBV5-4; TRBD2 is a possible D gene (6 bases). The CDR3 spans 16 residues. V lost 5 bases, J lost 2 bases, and 18 bases lay in between. The V gene's germline CDR1 is SGHNT and CDR2 YYREEE (reference sequence). The CDR3 loop reads CASRWWEESYTDTQYF. CDR3 nucleotides: TGTGCCAGCAGGTGGTGGGAGGAGAGTTACACAGATACGCAGTATTTT.

The chain employs TRBV13 and TRBJ2-7, with 10 bases matching TRBD2. The V segment lost 2 bases and the J segment 0 bases; nucleotides outside the gene matches: 16. CDR1 and CDR2 (germline): PRHDT, FYEKMQ (reference sequence). This CDR3 is built from 20 residues. CDR3 sequence reads: CASSLRFRTSGKGDSYEQYF. CDR3 in DNA: TGTGCCAGCAGCTTAAGGTTCAGGACTAGCGGAAAAGGGGACTCCTACGAGCAGTACTTC.

The chain combines TRBV6-2 or TRBV6-3 with TRBJ2-5; no clear D. V was clipped by 5 bases and J by 4 bases, with 5 bases between them. The CDR3 runs to 11 residues. Germline-derived CDR1 and CDR2 are MNHEY and SVGEGT. The CDR3 protein is CASSNGETQYF. CDR3 coding DNA: TGTGCCAGCAGTAACGGAGAGACCCAGTACTTC.

This clone was detected only once. J is TRBJ1-1 and V is TRBV10-1, with D possibly being TRBD1 (5 bases). V shed 0 bases and J shed 1 base, with 21 bases lying between them. CDR1 is WNHNN, CDR2 SYGVQD, per germline (reference sequence). The CDR3 has 19 amino acids. The DNA of the CDR3 is TGCGCCAGCAGTGAGTCAAGGACCTTCGGCGGGGCCTCGAACACTGAAGCTTTCTTT. Its translation: CASSESRTFGGASNTEAFF.

The chain combines TRBV20-1 with TRBJ1-1; D is uncertain. The germline V and J ends were trimmed by 1 base and 4 bases, with 4 bases remaining between them. Germline CDR1 and CDR2: DFQATT and SNEGSKA (reference sequence). This CDR3 spans 11 amino acids. The CDR3 spells CSARATTEAFF. The CDR3 region has the DNA TGCAGTGCTAGAGCCACCACTGAAGCTTTCTTT.

The V call is TRBV19, the J call TRBJ1-2, with D maybe TRBD1 (5 bases). The CDR3 contains 15 residues. Germline assignment: CDR1 LNHDA and CDR2 SQIVND (reference sequence). Deletions cut 4 bases from V and 0 bases from J, with 12 bases between. The CDR3 protein is CASSNRQTSNYGYTF. The DNA of the CDR3 is TGTGCCAGTAGTAACCGACAGACTTCTAACTATGGCTACACCTTC.

The chain carries TRBV9 and TRBJ2-1, with 14 bases lining up with TRBD2. This CDR3 contains 16 residues. In germline, CDR1 is SGDLS, CDR2 YYNGEE. V dropped 3 bases and J dropped 8; count of bases not matched to a gene: 7. CDR3 sequence: CASSGGLAGVGYEQFF. The CDR3 bases are TGTGCCAGCAGCGGGGGACTAGCGGGAGTAGGGTATGAGCAGTTCTTC. Supplemented by reference TRBV9 and TRBJ2-1, the full variable domain reads DSGVTQTPKHLITATGQRVTLRCSPRSGDLSVYWYQQSLDQGLQFLIQYYNGEERAKGNILERFSAQQFPDLHSELNLSSLELGDSALYFCASSGGLAGVGYEQFFGPGTRLTVL.

This chain joins TRBV7-6 and TRBJ2-7; 11 positions match TRBD1. The junction had 9 bases not matched to a gene; V was cut back by 4 bases and J by 4 bases. Germline CDR1 SGHVS, CDR2 FNYEAQ. This CDR3 comprises 16 residues. For the CDR3, the DNA is TGTGCCAGCAGCTCCGGCCGGGACAGGGGGTTATACGAGCAGTACTTC. Translation: CASSSGRDRGLYEQYF.

The chain joins TRBV6-2 or TRBV6-3 to TRBJ2-1; perhaps D is TRBD1 or TRBD2 (5 bases each). V lost 2 bases and J 2 bases, leaving 13 bases between the germline ends. CDR1 is MNHEY and CDR2 is SVGEGT in the germline V gene. The CDR3 sequence is 16 residues long. The DNA of the CDR3 is TGTGCCAGCAGTTACCCGGACACTAGGACCTACAATGAGCAGTTCTTC. Its translation is CASSYPDTRTYNEQFF.

This chain joins TRBV12-3 or TRBV12-4 and TRBJ1-5; 8 positions match TRBD1. This CDR3 region has 13 residues. Trimming cost V 3 bases and J 11 bases; bases outside gene matches: 6. CDR3 in amino acids: CASSFGQGRSQHF. The DNA for the CDR3 is TGTGCCAGCAGTTTTGGACAGGGTAGATCCCAGCATTTT.

The chain carries TRBV6-1 and TRBJ2-7, with D tentatively TRBD1 (6 bases). The CDR3 runs 14 residues. Trimming stripped 1 base from V and 3 bases from J, with 10 bases between. CDR1 is MNHNS, CDR2 SASEGT, per germline. CDR3 coding DNA: TGTGCCAGCAGTGAAGAGGGGACATTCTACGAGCAGTACTTC. Translated: CASSEEGTFYEQYF.

The rearrangement links TRBV28 to TRBJ1-5; 10 bases map to TRBD1. With 2 bases clipped from V and 7 bases from J, the junction kept 14 bases outside the gene matches. There are 18 residues in the CDR3. CDR1 and CDR2 from the germline V gene are MDHEN and SYDVKM. Written as DNA, the CDR3 is TGTGCCAGCAGTTTACACCGTCCGGACAGGGGGGGAGGACAGCCCCAGCATTTT. Amino acid sequence: CASSLHRPDRGGGQPQHF.

The V and J genes are TRBV19 and TRBJ1-1; D not resolved. The V end was cut by 3 bases, the J end by 0 bases, with 8 bases between. The CDR3 runs 14 residues. Germline CDR1 reads LNHDA; CDR2 reads SQIVND (reference sequence). The chain's CDR3 is CASSIRVMNTEAFF. The CDR3, as DNA: TGTGCCAGTAGTATCCGGGTAATGAACACTGAAGCTTTCTTT.

For the CDR3, the DNA is TGTGCCAGCAGTGAACAGTTAGGCTCCTACGAGCAGTACTTC. It codes for CASSEQLGSYEQYF. The chain has TRBV6-1 and TRBJ2-7; no definite D call. Between the trimmed V and J ends, which lost 2 bases and 0 bases, there was a span of 8 bases. The CDR3 is made up of 14 amino acids. Germline assignment: CDR1 MNHNS and CDR2 SASEGT.

The chain recombines TRBV27 with TRBJ2-4; 11 nucleotides agree with TRBD2. Trimming removed 4 bases from V and 6 bases from J; junction bases left unmatched: 11. The CDR3 runs to 17 residues. Germline CDR1 reads MNHEY; CDR2 reads SMNVEV (reference sequence). CDR3 in DNA: TGTGCCAGCAGTTCTTCTAGCGGGAGGTGGGGCGGAAACATTCAGTACTTC. Residues: CASSSSSGRWGGNIQYF.

The CDR3 spells CASRSGPSYNEQFF. DNA of the CDR3: TGTGCCAGTCGTAGCGGGCCTTCCTACAATGAGCAGTTCTTC. This chain uses TRBV19 with TRBJ2-1, with TRBD2 matching 7 bases. With V trimmed by 8 bases and J by 1 base, 5 bases remained unmatched. The CDR3 spans 14 residues. From germline, CDR1 is LNHDA and CDR2 SQIVND (reference sequence).

This clone was detected once. This chain uses TRBV19 with TRBJ1-5; D remains unclear. Trimming took 1 base from V and 1 from J, leaving 2 bases between them. Germline-derived CDR1 and CDR2 are LNHDA and SQIVND (reference sequence). The CDR3 consists of 13 residues. The CDR3 is CASSIASNQPQHF. The CDR3 region has the DNA TGTGCCAGTAGTATAGCCAGCAATCAGCCCCAGCATTTT.

The chain recombines TRBV10-1 with TRBJ2-1; D uncertain. Per the germline V gene, CDR1 is WNHNN and CDR2 is SYGVQD (reference sequence). The CDR3 extends over 13 amino acids. V was clipped by 1 base and J by 7 bases, with 8 bases between them. The CDR3 nucleotides are TGCGCCAGCAGTGAGTATAAGCCAAATGAGCAGTTCTTC. Encoded protein: CASSEYKPNEQFF.

In regard to this clone: At the DNA level, this CDR3 is encoded by other sequences in the same sample as well. The chain has TRBV3-1 (or the pseudogene TRBV3-2) and TRBJ1-6, with 8 bases lining up with TRBD1. Germline V gives CDR1 LGHDT, CDR2 YNNKEL (reference sequence). The CDR3 extends over 15 amino acids. Trimming at V came to 1 base and at J to 5 bases, leaving 1 base not matched to a gene. Here the CDR3 reads CASSQGTGNNSPLHF. Written as DNA, the CDR3 is TGTGCCAGCAGCCAAGGGACAGGGAATAATTCACCCCTCCACTTT.

The rearrangement uses TRBV9 and TRBJ1-2, with a possible D match to TRBD1 (5 bases). Trimming left V 4 bases short and J 4 bases short, with 17 bases between. The germline V gene has CDR1 SGDLS and CDR2 YYNGEE. CDR3 length: 15 amino acids. The CDR3 DNA reads TGTGCCAGCAGCCCCACTTTTGACAGCACCTATGGCTACACCTTC. Protein sequence: CASSPTFDSTYGYTF.

The chain is built from TRBV4-2 and TRBJ1-1; the D gene is possibly TRBD1 (5 bases). The germline V gene has CDR1 LGHNA and CDR2 YNFKEQ. The CDR3 loop spans 14 amino acids. V was trimmed by 0 bases and J by 4 bases, leaving 9 bases between them. CDR3 region: CASSQEGESTEAFF. As DNA, the CDR3 is TGTGCCAGCAGCCAAGAGGGGGAGAGCACTGAAGCTTTCTTT.

The DNA for the CDR3 is TGTGCCAGCACCGCACGACAGGGCTACGAGCAGTACTTC. Translation: CASTARQGYEQYF. The chain recombines TRBV2 with TRBJ2-7; 7 bases are a match to TRBD1. Germline lookup yields CDR1 SNHLY and CDR2 FYNNEI. The J segment lost 3 bases and the V segment lost 7 bases, leaving 6 bases of the junction unmatched. This CDR3 has 13 residues.

The chain joins TRBV15 to TRBJ2-1; D is perhaps TRBD1 or TRBD2 (5 bases each). V was trimmed by 0 bases and J by 3 bases, leaving 9 bases between them. CDR3 length: 15 residues. The germline V gene has CDR1 LNHNV and CDR2 YYDKDF (reference sequence). The CDR3 sequence is CATSRDRGNYNEQFF. The CDR3 DNA reads as TGTGCCACCAGCAGAGATCGGGGCAACTACAATGAGCAGTTCTTC.

The rearrangement uses TRBV9 and TRBJ2-2; D ambiguous. The CDR3 is 19 amino acids. With 0 bases removed from V and 0 bases from J, the gap between germline ends came to 18 bases. The germline V gene encodes CDR1 SGDLS and CDR2 YYNGEE. This CDR3 reads CASSVGPWRRITNTGELFF. Here the CDR3 DNA reads TGTGCCAGCAGCGTAGGTCCCTGGCGACGAATAACGAACACCGGGGAGCTGTTTTTT.

J is TRBJ1-2 and V is TRBV28; D is possibly TRBD1 (6 bases). CDR3 length: 14 amino acids. The ends were cut back, 2 bases at V and 3 bases at J, with 10 bases in the middle. Germline assignment: CDR1 MDHEN and CDR2 SYDVKM. CDR3 protein: CASSLGGRDYGYTF. The CDR3 DNA sequence: TGTGCCAGCAGTTTAGGGGGGCGAGACTATGGCTACACCTTC.

The rearrangement links TRBV2 to TRBJ1-1, with 7 bases fitting TRBD1. J was trimmed by 8 bases and V by 2 bases; bases with no gene match: 5. CDR3 length: 13 residues. Germline V gives CDR1 SNHLY, CDR2 FYNNEI. Here the CDR3 DNA reads TGTGCCAGCAGTGAAACCCGACAGGGAGAAGCTTTCTTT. It encodes CASSETRQGEAFF.

The V call is TRBV19, the J call TRBJ1-5, with D uncertain. Germline V lookup: CDR1 LNHDA, CDR2 SQIVND (reference sequence). Deletions cut 0 bases from V and 1 base from J, with 10 bases between. The CDR3 loop spans 16 amino acids. The CDR3 DNA sequence: TGTGCCAGTAGTATAGACAGGTTAGGAAGCAATCAGCCCCAGCATTTT. Protein: CASSIDRLGSNQPQHF.

The chain links TRBV25-1 to TRBJ1-1, with unresolved D. The V end was cut by 3 bases, the J end by 11 bases, with 10 bases between. Germline V gives CDR1 MGHDK, CDR2 SYGVNS. This CDR3 region has 11 residues. The CDR3 protein is CASSEVGNAFF. In DNA form, the CDR3 reads TGTGCCAGCAGTGAGGTAGGGAACGCTTTCTTT.

The rearrangement joins TRBV28 to TRBJ1-1; D not certain. Trimming cost V 3 bases and J 1 base, with 15 bases left between them. The CDR3 has 16 residues. Germline assignment: CDR1 MDHEN and CDR2 SYDVKM. The CDR3 DNA reads as TGTGCCAGCAGTTTTTTGAGCTCTCTCGCGAACACTGAAGCTTTCTTT. It specifies CASSFLSSLANTEAFF.

The V gene is TRBV9, the J gene TRBJ1-5; 10 nucleotides align to TRBD1. CDR1 and CDR2 (germline): SGDLS, YYNGEE. The J segment lost 5 bases and the V segment lost 4 bases, leaving 6 bases of the junction unmatched. This CDR3 comprises 15 residues. The CDR3 sequence is CASSQGGQGYQPQHF. The CDR3 nucleotides read TGTGCCAGCAGCCAGGGGGGACAGGGGTATCAGCCCCAGCATTTT.

The chain has TRBV29-1 and TRBJ2-3; tentatively, D is TRBD2 (6 bases). V was shortened by 4 bases and J by 0 bases, with 11 bases between the two germline ends. CDR3 size: 14 residues. Per the germline V gene, CDR1 is SQVTM and CDR2 is ANQGSEA. CDR3 region: CSVVAGTSTDTQYF. DNA for the CDR3: TGCAGCGTTGTTGCGGGGACTAGCACAGATACGCAGTATTTT.

The rearrangement uses TRBV28 and TRBJ1-5, with D perhaps TRBD1 (5 bases). The germline CDR1 and CDR2 sequences are MDHEN and SYDVKM. There are 14 residues in the CDR3. Trimming shortened V by 4 bases and J by 6 bases, and 13 bases separated the two germline ends. DNA of the CDR3: TGTGCCAGCAGTTATTGGGGCGGAAGTCAGCCCCAGCATTTT. Translated: CASSYWGGSQPQHF. Full variable domain (remainder filled in from reference TRBV28 and TRBJ1-5): DVKVTQSSRYLVKRTGEKVFLECVQDMDHENMFWYRQDPGLGLRLIYFSYDVKMKEKGDIPEGYSVSREKKERFSLILESASTNQTSMYLCASSYWGGSQPQHFGDGTRLSIL.